These 15 T cell receptor beta chains were sequenced from one sample in a study of regulatory T cells in long-lasting Graves disease. Combining iRepertoire HTBI primers with Arm-PCR of CDR3 regions, the authors built TCR beta libraries. One entry per CDR3 protein results from TCRdb running MiXCR on the multiplex PCR reads. The sample contains 650,000 to 700,000 distinct CDR3 sequences, around 30% of which appear only once. Noted time point: persistent/refractory GD, antithyroid drugs over 5 years with positive TRAb. PBMCs were the source of the RNA used for TCR sequencing. The starting material was peripheral blood mononuclear cells (PBMCs), obtained when the disease was refractory, from a patient treated with antithyroid drugs. The receptor set was obtained from a female donor with Graves disease.

There are a few counts of this clonotype. The chain employs TRBV20-1 and TRBJ1-4, with D maybe TRBD1 (5 bases). The germline CDR1 and CDR2 sequences are DFQATT and SNEGSKA (reference sequence). Between the trimmed V and J ends, which lost 3 bases and 0 bases, there was a span of 11 bases. The CDR3 spans 15 residues. The CDR3 spells CSASRGISTNEKLFF. The CDR3 nucleotides read TGCAGTGCTAGTAGGGGCATTTCAACTAATGAAAAACTGTTTTTT.

This clonotype was seen repeatedly, ten times or more. The J gene is TRBJ1-5, the V gene TRBV12-3 or TRBV12-4; 7 bases align to TRBD1. V lost 7 bases, J lost 2 bases, and 5 bases stayed unmatched. This CDR3 region has 14 residues. CDR3 amino acids: CASTLGQGNQPQHF. The CDR3 region has the DNA TGTGCCAGCACCCTTGGACAGGGCAATCAGCCCCAGCATTTT.

V is TRBV2 and J is TRBJ2-2; tentatively, D is TRBD1 (5 bases). Trimming stripped 2 bases from V and 6 bases from J, with 10 bases between. The CDR3 contains 14 residues. Germline V gene sequence: CDR1 SNHLY, CDR2 FYNNEI. The CDR3, as DNA: TGTGCCAGCAGTGAAACGGAAGGGGCCGGGGAGCTGTTTTTT. Translating it yields CASSETEGAGELFF.

This clonotype was observed a few times. The chain recombines TRBV6-1 with TRBJ1-5; 9 positions match TRBD1. Per the germline V gene, CDR1 is MNHNS and CDR2 is SASEGT. The V gene end was trimmed by 7 bases and the J gene end by 2 bases; junction bases not matched to a gene: 12. CDR3 length: 17 amino acids. CDR3 coding DNA: TGTGCCAGCACCCCTCGGACAGGGGCGAGGGGCAATCAGCCCCAGCATTTT. Translating it yields CASTPRTGARGNQPQHF.

This clonotype was recorded a few times. The chain employs TRBV20-1 and TRBJ1-1; perhaps TRBD1 as D (5 bases). V lost 1 base and J 2 bases, leaving 11 bases between the germline ends. Germline V CDR1 and CDR2: DFQATT, SNEGSKA (reference sequence). The length of the CDR3 is 14 residues. DNA for the CDR3: TGCAGTGCTAGAGCCTTACAGGTAAACACTGAAGCTTTCTTT. Translation: CSARALQVNTEAFF.

This chain connects TRBV28 to TRBJ2-2; the match to TRBD2 covers 9 bases. The CDR3 runs 17 residues. V was pared by 2 bases and J by 2 bases, with 6 bases of the junction left unmatched. Germline CDR1 and CDR2: MDHEN and SYDVKM. The CDR3 nucleotides read TGTGCCAGCAGTTTAGGGGGCGGGAGGGCCAACACCGGGGAGCTGTTTTTT. Translating gives CASSLGGGRANTGELFF.

This clonotype was seen a few times. The chain has TRBV10-3 and TRBJ2-7, with 9 positions matching TRBD2. With V trimmed by 6 bases and J by 3 bases, 6 bases remained unmatched. This CDR3 spans 14 amino acids. Per the germline V gene, CDR1 is ENHRY and CDR2 is SYGVKD. The DNA for the CDR3 is TGTGCCATCAGGTCTAGCGGGAAGCTCTACGAGCAGTACTTC. The encoded protein is CAIRSSGKLYEQYF.

The rearrangement links TRBV19 to TRBJ1-5; D might be TRBD1 (5 bases). The CDR3 has 14 residues. Trimming took 5 bases from V and 7 from J, leaving 15 bases between them. CDR1 is LNHDA, CDR2 SQIVND, per germline (reference sequence). CDR3 DNA: TGTGCCAGTAGTTTGAAAAAGGGGCGACAGCCCCAGCATTTT. Protein sequence: CASSLKKGRQPQHF.

The genes are TRBV7-2 and TRBJ2-5, with TRBD2 identical over 8 bases. Per the germline V gene, CDR1 is SGHTA and CDR2 is FQGNSA. The CDR3 is made up of 15 amino acids. With V trimmed by 5 bases and J by 2 bases, 7 bases remained unmatched. CDR3 region: CASSRGGERQETQYF. CDR3 nucleotide sequence: TGTGCCAGCAGCCGGGGGGGGGAAAGGCAAGAGACCCAGTACTTC.

This clonotype has a count of ten or more. The J gene is TRBJ2-5, the V gene TRBV12-3 or TRBV12-4; TRBD1 might be the D (6 bases). V was trimmed by 5 bases and J by 1 base, leaving 14 bases between them. The CDR3 totals 15 residues. In DNA form, the CDR3 reads TGTGCCAGCAGTGTCTCACAGGGCCCCCAAGAGACCCAGTACTTC. Amino acids: CASSVSQGPQETQYF.

This clonotype was observed many times. The rearrangement uses TRBV2 and TRBJ2-2, with a weak D call TRBD2 (5 bases). The CDR3 is 13 amino acids. Trimming shortened V by 3 bases and J by 4 bases, and 6 bases separated the two germline ends. The V gene's germline CDR1 is SNHLY and CDR2 FYNNEI. CDR3 nucleotide sequence: TGTGCCAGCAGTGAGGAGGTCACCGGGGAGCTGTTTTTT. This codes for CASSEEVTGELFF. Together with reference TRBV2 and TRBJ2-2, the CDR3 gives the full variable domain: EPEVTQTPSHQVTQMGQEVILRCVPISNHLYFYWYRQILGQKVEFLVSFYNNEISEKSEIFDDQFSVERPDGSNFTLKIRSTKLEDSAMYFCASSEEVTGELFFGEGSRLTVL.

This clonotype was found a few times. The chain employs TRBV6-1 and TRBJ2-2, with D possibly TRBD1 on 6 matching bases. Germline-derived CDR1 and CDR2 are MNHNS and SASEGT. This CDR3 is built from 17 residues. Trimming removed 2 bases at V and 6 bases at J, with 19 bases between. The CDR3 DNA follows: TGTGCCAGCAGTGAATATGGGGCAGGGGCCATACCCGGGGAGCTGTTTTTT. Residues: CASSEYGAGAIPGELFF.

There are many counts of this clonotype. V usage is TRBV2 and J usage is TRBJ2-7; 9 bases match TRBD1. This CDR3 has 13 amino acids. Trimming at V came to 6 bases and at J to 3 bases, leaving 3 bases not matched to a gene. The germline V gene encodes CDR1 SNHLY and CDR2 FYNNEI. The CDR3 DNA follows: TGTGCCAGCAGCGGGACAGGGAGCTACGAGCAGTACTTC. The encoded protein is CASSGTGSYEQYF.

The chain combines TRBV12-3 or TRBV12-4 with TRBJ2-2; possibly TRBD1 or TRBD2 for D (6 bases each). Trimming left V 3 bases short and J 0 bases short, with 8 bases between. The CDR3 covers 15 residues. Here the CDR3 DNA reads TGTGCCAGCAGTTTGCGGGACACGAACACCGGGGAGCTGTTTTTT. Amino acids: CASSLRDTNTGELFF.

This clonotype was recorded many times. The chain has TRBV12-3 or TRBV12-4 and TRBJ2-5; 8 bases agree with TRBD1. The CDR3 runs to 14 residues. V dropped 2 bases and J dropped 5; count of bases not matched to a gene: 4. Here the CDR3 reads CASSLPGGSETQYF. DNA of the CDR3: TGTGCCAGCAGTTTACCAGGGGGCTCGGAGACCCAGTACTTC.